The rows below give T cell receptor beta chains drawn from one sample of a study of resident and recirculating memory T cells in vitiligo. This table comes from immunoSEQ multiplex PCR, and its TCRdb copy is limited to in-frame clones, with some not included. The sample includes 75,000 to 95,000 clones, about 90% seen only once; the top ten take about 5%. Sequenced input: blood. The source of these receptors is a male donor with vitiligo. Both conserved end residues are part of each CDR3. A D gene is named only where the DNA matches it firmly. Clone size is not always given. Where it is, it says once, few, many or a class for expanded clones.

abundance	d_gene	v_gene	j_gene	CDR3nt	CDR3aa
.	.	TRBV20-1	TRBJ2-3	TGCAGTGCTAGCCGGGGAGATACGCAGTATTTT	CSASRGDTQYF
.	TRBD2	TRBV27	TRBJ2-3	TGTGCCAGCAGATGGACTAGCGGCACAGATACGCAGTATTTT	CASRWTSGTDTQYF
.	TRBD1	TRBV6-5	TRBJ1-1	TGTGCCAGCAGTTACTCTACAGGGGGCACTGAAGCTTTCTTT	CASSYSTGGTEAFF
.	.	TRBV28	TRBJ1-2	TGTGCCAGCAGTTTGGGGGGAGGCTACACCTTC	CASSLGGGYTF
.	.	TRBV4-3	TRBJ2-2	TGCGCCAGCAGCCAAATCCTGAACACCGGGGAGCTGTTTTTT	CASSQILNTGELFF
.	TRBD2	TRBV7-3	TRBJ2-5	TGTGCCAGCAGCTTAGGGGGACTACCCCCCCAAGAGACCCAGTACTTC	CASSLGGLPPQETQYF
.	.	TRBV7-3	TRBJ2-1	TGTGCCAGCAGCTTAAACGGCGGGATAAGGGAGCAGTTCTTC	CASSLNGGIREQFF
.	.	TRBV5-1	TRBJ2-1	TGCGCCAGCAGCCCCGGGGAGAGCTCCTACAATGAGCAGTTCTTC	CASSPGESSYNEQFF
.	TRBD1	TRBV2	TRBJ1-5	TGTGCCAGCAAGTGGGACAGGGGGCCGAATCAGCCCCAGCATTTT	CASKWDRGPNQPQHF
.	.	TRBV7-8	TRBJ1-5	TGTGCCAGCAGTGACCACCAGGGCCCTTCGAGGACCCAGCATTTT	CASSDHQGPSRTQHF
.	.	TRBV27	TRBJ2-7	TGTGCCAGCAGTTCGGGCTCCACGGGGAGTGAGCAGTACTTC	CASSSGSTGSEQYF
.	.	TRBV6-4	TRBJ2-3	TGTGCCAGCAGTGACATCGTTGGCACAGATACGCAGTATTTT	CASSDIVGTDTQYF
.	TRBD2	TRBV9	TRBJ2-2	TGTGCCAGCAGCGTAGGGTTGCGGGAGGTCACCGGGGAGCTGTTTTTT	CASSVGLREVTGELFF
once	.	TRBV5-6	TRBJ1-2	TGTGCCAGCAGCTCGGATAACAGGGACTATGGCTACACCTTC	CASSSDNRDYGYTF
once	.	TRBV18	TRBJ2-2	TGTGCCAGCTCACCACGTATAGCGCGGGACCCCACCGGGGAGCTGTTTTTT	CASSPRIARDPTGELFF
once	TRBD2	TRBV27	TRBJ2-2	TGTGCCAGCAGTTTGGTCTCTAGCGGGGTCGGAGTTCGCACCGGGGAGCTGTTTTTT	CASSLVSSGVGVRTGELFF
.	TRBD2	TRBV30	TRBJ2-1	TGTGCCTGGAGAGAACTAGCGGGAGCATACATTGAGCAGTTCTTC	CAWRELAGAYIEQFF
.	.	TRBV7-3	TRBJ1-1	TGTGCCAGCAGCCCCGAGATGAACACTGAAGCTTTCTTT	CASSPEMNTEAFF
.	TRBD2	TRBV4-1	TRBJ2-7	TGCGCCAGCAGCCCGACTAGCGGGAGGCCCTCCGGCGAGCAGTACTTC	CASSPTSGRPSGEQYF
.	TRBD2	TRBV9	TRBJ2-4	TGTGCCAGCAGCGTAGGAACTAGCGGGAGTTCAGTTCAGTACTTC	CASSVGTSGSSVQYF
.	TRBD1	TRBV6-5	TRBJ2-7	TGTGCCAGCAGTTATGCGACAGGGGGCCACGAGCAGTACTTC	CASSYATGGHEQYF
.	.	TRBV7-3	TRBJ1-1	TGTGCCAGCAGCTTAACGGCGGGGGACACTGAAGCTTTCTTT	CASSLTAGDTEAFF
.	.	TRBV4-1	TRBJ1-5	TGCGCCAGCAGCAACAGGGAAGGCAATCAGCCCCAGCATTTT	CASSNREGNQPQHF
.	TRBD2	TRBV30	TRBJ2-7	TGTGCCTGGAGTGACAAGGGAGCGGGAGCCCACCCTCGTGAAAACGAGCAGTACTTC	CAWSDKGAGAHPRENEQYF
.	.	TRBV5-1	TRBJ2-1	TGCGCCAGCAGCCTGTCGGACTCCCAGTACAATGAGCAGTTCTTC	CASSLSDSQYNEQFF
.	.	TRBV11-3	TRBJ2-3	TGTGCCAGCAGCTTAGGGACTCCTTTTTCCACAGATACGCAGTATTTT	CASSLGTPFSTDTQYF
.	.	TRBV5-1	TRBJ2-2	TGCGCCACCGCGACAGGTAACACCGGGGAGCTGTTTTTT	CATATGNTGELFF
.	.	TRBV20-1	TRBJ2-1	TGCAGTATCCCGAGGAACAATGAGCAGTTCTTC	CSIPRNNEQFF
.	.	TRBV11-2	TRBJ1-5	TGTGCCAGCAGCTTAGATCGGGGAAACCCCCAGCATTTT	CASSLDRGNPQHF
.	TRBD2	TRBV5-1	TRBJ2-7	TGCGCCAGCAGCCTACTAGCGGGAGAAGGCGAGCAGTACTTC	CASSLLAGEGEQYF
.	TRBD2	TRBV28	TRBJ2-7	TGTGCCAGCAGTTTACCCGAACTAGCGGGAGTGGGAGAGCAGTACTTC	CASSLPELAGVGEQYF
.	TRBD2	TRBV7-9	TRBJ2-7	TGTGCCAGCAGCTTAGGGCCAGCGGGAGGAGCCTACGAGCAGTACTTC	CASSLGPAGGAYEQYF
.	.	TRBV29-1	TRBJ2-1	TGCAGCGTTGTCGGTGACAATGAGCAGTTCTTC	CSVVGDNEQFF
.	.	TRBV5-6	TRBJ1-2	TGTGCCAGCAGCCCCGGACAGATGCAGGGCTACACCTTC	CASSPGQMQGYTF
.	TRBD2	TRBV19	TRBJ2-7	TGTGCCAGTAGTACACGGACTAGCGCCCTCTCCTACGAGCAGTACTTC	CASSTRTSALSYEQYF
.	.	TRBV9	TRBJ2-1	TGTGCCAGCAGGGGCTTGTCCCATGAGCAGTTCTTC	CASRGLSHEQFF
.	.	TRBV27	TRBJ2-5	TGTGCCAGCAGTTTTACGGGAGCAACATACGAGACCCAGTACTTC	CASSFTGATYETQYF
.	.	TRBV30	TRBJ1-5	TGTGCCTGGAGTGGAATTTCCGGGGATCAGCCCCAGCATTTT	CAWSGISGDQPQHF
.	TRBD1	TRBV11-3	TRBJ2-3	TGTGCCAGCAGCCCGGGGGACAGGGGCGTTAGCACAGATACGCAGTATTTT	CASSPGDRGVSTDTQYF
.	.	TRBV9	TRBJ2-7	TGTGCCAGCGGGTCCGGAGATATGTACGAGCAGTACTTC	CASGSGDMYEQYF
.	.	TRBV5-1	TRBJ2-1	TGCGCCAGCAGCCCACAGGGCAATGAGCAGTTCTTC	CASSPQGNEQFF
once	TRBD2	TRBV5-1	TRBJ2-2	TGCGCCAGCAGCGGGGAGGGCGCCGGGGAGCTGTTTTTT	CASSGEGAGELFF
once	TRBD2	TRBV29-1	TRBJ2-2	TGCAGCGTTGCCCGGACTAGCGGGAGAATCGGGGAGCTGTTTTTT	CSVARTSGRIGELFF
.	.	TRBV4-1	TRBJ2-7	TGCGCCAGCAGCCCAATAGTGGCGGGATCCTACGAGCAGTACTTC	CASSPIVAGSYEQYF
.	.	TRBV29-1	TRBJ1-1	TGCAGCGTTGAAGAGGGGGGAATAGAAGCTTTCTTT	CSVEEGGIEAFF
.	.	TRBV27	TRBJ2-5	TGTGCCAGCAGGAGGGGGTTGTACCAAGAGACCCAGTACTTC	CASRRGLYQETQYF
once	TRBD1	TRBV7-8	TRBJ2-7	TGTGCCAGCAGCCTACAGACAGGGTTCCACGAGCAGTACTTC	CASSLQTGFHEQYF
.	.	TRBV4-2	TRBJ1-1	TGTGCCAGCAGCCAAGGGGGGGCTGAAGCTTTCTTT	CASSQGGAEAFF
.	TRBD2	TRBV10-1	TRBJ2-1	TGCGCCAGCAGTGATGGCGGGAGTCATGAGCAGTTCTTC	CASSDGGSHEQFF
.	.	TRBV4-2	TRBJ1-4	TGTGCCAGCAGCCCACGTACTGGCCTACAGAATGAAAAACTGTTTTTT	CASSPRTGLQNEKLFF
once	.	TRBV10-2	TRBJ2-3	TGCGCCAGCAGACTTCACCAAGCGGGTGCGGATACGCAGTATTTT	CASRLHQAGADTQYF
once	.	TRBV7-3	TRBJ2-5	TGTGCCAGCAGCATAACCGGTGGTTTAGGGGGGACCCAGTACTTC	CASSITGGLGGTQYF
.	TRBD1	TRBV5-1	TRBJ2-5	TGCGCCAGCAGCTCCAGGGACAGCCAAGAGACCCAGTACTTC	CASSSRDSQETQYF
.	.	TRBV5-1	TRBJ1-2	TGCGCCAGCAGCGAGCCCGAGGGCGGCTACACCTTC	CASSEPEGGYTF
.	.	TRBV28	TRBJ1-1	TGTGCCACTACTTCCGGGTCAGACAGGAACACTGAAGCTTTCTTT	CATTSGSDRNTEAFF
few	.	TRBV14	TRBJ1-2	TGTGCCAGCAGCCAAGTCGCGGGGTGGAACTATGGCTACACCTTC	CASSQVAGWNYGYTF
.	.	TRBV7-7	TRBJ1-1	TGTGCCAGCAGCGCCCTCGGGGGGGGTACTGAAGCTTTCTTT	CASSALGGGTEAFF
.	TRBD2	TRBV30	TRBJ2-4	TGTGCCTGGAGCACTAGCGGGAGAAACATTCAGTACTTC	CAWSTSGRNIQYF
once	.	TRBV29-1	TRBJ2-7	TGCAGCGTTGAAGGTGCAGGGCACGAGCAGTACTTC	CSVEGAGHEQYF
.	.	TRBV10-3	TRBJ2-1	TGTGCCATCACCTCTTACGCGGCTTCAAGGGGGGGTGAGCAGTTCTTC	CAITSYAASRGGEQFF